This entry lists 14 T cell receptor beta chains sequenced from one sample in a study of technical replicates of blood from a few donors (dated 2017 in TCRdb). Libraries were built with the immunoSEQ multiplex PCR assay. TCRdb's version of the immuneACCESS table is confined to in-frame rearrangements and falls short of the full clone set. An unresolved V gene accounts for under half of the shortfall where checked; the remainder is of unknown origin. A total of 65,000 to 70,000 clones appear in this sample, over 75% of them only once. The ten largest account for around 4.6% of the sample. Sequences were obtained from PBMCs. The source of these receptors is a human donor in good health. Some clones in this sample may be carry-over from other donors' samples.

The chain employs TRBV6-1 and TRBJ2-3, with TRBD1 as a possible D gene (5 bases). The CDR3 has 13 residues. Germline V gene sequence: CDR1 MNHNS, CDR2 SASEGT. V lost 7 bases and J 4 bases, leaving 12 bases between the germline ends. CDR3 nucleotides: TGTGCCAGCACAGGGTCAGCCCCAGATACGCAGTATTTT. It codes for CASTGSAPDTQYF.

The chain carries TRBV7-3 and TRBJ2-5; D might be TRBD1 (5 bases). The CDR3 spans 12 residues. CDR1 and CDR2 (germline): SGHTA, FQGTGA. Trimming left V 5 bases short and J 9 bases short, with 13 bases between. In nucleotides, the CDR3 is TGTGCCAGCAGCCCCCAGATGGGGCCCCAGTACTTC. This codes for CASSPQMGPQYF.

The CDR3 DNA follows: TGCGCCAGCAGTCACGAGACAGAGAACACCGGGGAGCTGTTTTTT. Residues: CASSHETENTGELFF. The chain links TRBV23-1 to TRBJ2-2, with TRBD1 as a possible D gene (5 bases). TRBV23-1 is reported as an ORF; its role is uncertain. The CDR3 has 15 amino acids. The V gene lost 3 bases and the J gene lost 1 base, with 9 bases spanning the gap.

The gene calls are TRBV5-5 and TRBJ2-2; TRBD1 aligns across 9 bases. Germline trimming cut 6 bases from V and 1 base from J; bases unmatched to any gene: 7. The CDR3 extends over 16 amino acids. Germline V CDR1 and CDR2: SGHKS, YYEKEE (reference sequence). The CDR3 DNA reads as TGTGCCAGCACCATTAAGGACAGGGGGAACACCGGGGAGCTGTTTTTT. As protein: CASTIKDRGNTGELFF. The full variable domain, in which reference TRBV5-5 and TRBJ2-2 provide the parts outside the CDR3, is DAGVTQSPTHLIKTRGQQVTLRCSPISGHKSVSWYQQVLGQGPQFIFQYYEKEERGRGNFPDRFSARQFPNYSSELNVNALLLGDSALYLCASTIKDRGNTGELFFGEGSRLTVL.

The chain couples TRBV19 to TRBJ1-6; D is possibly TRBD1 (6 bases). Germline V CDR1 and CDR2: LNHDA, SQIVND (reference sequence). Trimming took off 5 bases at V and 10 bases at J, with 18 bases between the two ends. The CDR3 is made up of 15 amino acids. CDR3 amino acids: CASSAGALGRSPLHF. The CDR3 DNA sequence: TGTGCCAGTAGTGCAGGGGCCCTGGGGCGATCACCCCTCCACTTT. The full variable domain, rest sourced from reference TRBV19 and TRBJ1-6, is DGGITQSPKYLFRKEGQNVTLSCEQNLNHDAMYWYRQDPGQGLRLIYYSQIVNDFQKGDIAEGYSVSREKKESFPLTVTSAQKNPTAFYLCASSAGALGRSPLHFGNGTRLTVT.

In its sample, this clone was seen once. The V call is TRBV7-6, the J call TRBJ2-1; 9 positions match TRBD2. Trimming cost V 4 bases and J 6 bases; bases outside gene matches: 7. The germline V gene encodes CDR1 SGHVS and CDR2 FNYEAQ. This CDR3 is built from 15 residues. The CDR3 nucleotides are TGTGCCAGCAGCTCTAGCGGGGTATACCCCAATGAGCAGTTCTTC. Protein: CASSSSGVYPNEQFF.

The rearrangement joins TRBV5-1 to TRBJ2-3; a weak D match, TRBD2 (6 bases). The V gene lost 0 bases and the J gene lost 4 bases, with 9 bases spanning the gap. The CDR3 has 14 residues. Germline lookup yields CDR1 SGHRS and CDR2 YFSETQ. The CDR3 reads CASSLVAGSDTQYF. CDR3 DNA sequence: TGCGCCAGCAGCTTGGTGGCGGGGTCAGATACGCAGTATTTT.

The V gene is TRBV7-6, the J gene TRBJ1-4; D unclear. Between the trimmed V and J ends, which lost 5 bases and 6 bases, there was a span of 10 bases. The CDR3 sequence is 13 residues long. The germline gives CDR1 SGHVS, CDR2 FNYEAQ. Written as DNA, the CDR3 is TGTGCCAGCAGCCGCGGTCCCGATGAAAAACTGTTTTTT. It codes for CASSRGPDEKLFF.

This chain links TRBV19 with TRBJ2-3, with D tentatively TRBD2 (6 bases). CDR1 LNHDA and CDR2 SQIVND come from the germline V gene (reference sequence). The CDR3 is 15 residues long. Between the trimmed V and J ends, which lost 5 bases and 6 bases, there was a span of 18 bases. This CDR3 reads CASSYRDSQSDTQYF. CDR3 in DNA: TGTGCCAGTAGTTACCGGGACTCCCAATCCGATACGCAGTATTTT.

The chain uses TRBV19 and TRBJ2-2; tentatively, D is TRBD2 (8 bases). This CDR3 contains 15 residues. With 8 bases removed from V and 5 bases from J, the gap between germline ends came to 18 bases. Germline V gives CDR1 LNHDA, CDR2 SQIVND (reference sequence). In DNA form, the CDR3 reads TGTGCCAGTCGGACAGGACTAGCAGTGACCGGGGAGCTGTTTTTT. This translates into CASRTGLAVTGELFF.

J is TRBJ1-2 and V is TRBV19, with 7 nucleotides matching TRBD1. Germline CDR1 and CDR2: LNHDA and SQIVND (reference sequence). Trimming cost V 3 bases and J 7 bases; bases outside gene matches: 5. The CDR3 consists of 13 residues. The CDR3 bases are TGTGCCAGTAGTATCCAGGGACAGCTTGGCTACACCTTC. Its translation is CASSIQGQLGYTF.

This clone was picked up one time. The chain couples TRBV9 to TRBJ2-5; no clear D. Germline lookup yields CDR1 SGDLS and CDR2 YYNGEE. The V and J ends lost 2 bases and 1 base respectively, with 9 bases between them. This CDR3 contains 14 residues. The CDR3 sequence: CASSVNIIQETQYF. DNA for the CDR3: TGTGCCAGCAGCGTCAACATCATCCAAGAGACCCAGTACTTC. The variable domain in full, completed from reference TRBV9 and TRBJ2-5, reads DSGVTQTPKHLITATGQRVTLRCSPRSGDLSVYWYQQSLDQGLQFLIQYYNGEERAKGNILERFSAQQFPDLHSELNLSSLELGDSALYFCASSVNIIQETQYFGPGTRLLVL.

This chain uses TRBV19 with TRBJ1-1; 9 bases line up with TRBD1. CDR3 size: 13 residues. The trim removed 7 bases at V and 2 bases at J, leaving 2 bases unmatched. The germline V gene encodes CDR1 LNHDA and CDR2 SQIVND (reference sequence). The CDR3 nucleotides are TGTGCCAGTAAGGGACAGGGTAACACTGAAGCTTTCTTT. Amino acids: CASKGQGNTEAFF. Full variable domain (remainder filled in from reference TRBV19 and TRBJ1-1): DGGITQSPKYLFRKEGQNVTLSCEQNLNHDAMYWYRQDPGQGLRLIYYSQIVNDFQKGDIAEGYSVSREKKESFPLTVTSAQKNPTAFYLCASKGQGNTEAFFGQGTRLTVV.

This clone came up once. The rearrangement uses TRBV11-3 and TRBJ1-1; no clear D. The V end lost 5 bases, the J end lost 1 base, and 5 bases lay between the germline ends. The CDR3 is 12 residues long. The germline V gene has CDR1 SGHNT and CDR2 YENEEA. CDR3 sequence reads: CASSRGNTEAFF. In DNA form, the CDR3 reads TGTGCCAGCAGCCGGGGGAACACTGAAGCTTTCTTT.